Following are 7 T cell receptor beta chains from one sample sequenced in a study of shared clonotypes between healthy human individuals. Naive CD8 cells lacked CD45RO and underwent positive selection for CCR7, leaving out terminally differentiated effector memory CD45RA+ cells. Using immunoSEQ multiplex PCR, the repertoire was profiled, and TCRdb retains in-frame clones only, with some absent. The table records hundreds of thousands of clones, 95% of them present only once. The material sequenced was naive CD8+ T cells sorted from blood. The receptors here all came from a woman in her twenties or thirties in good health.

The V call is TRBV13, the J call TRBJ2-1; a weak D match, TRBD1 (5 bases). CDR3 size: 15 residues. V was clipped by 0 bases and J by 0 bases, with 6 bases between them. Germline V gives CDR1 PRHDT, CDR2 FYEKMQ (reference sequence). DNA of the CDR3: TGTGCCAGCAGCTTAGGTCAGGGCTCCTACAATGAGCAGTTCTTC. Translation: CASSLGQGSYNEQFF. The full variable domain, rest sourced from reference TRBV13 and TRBJ2-1, is AAGVIQSPRHLIKEKRETATLKCYPIPRHDTVYWYQQGPGQDPQFLISFYEKMQSDKGSIPDRFSAQQFSDYHSELNMSSLELGDSALYFCASSLGQGSYNEQFFGPGTRLTVL.

The chain couples TRBV7-9 to TRBJ2-7; 8 nucleotides line up with TRBD2. Germline trimming cut 2 bases from V and 5 bases from J; bases unmatched to any gene: 11. Germline V gene sequence: CDR1 SEHNR, CDR2 FQNEAQ (reference sequence). The CDR3 has 16 amino acids. CDR3 residues: CASSLRSEREQNEQYF. CDR3 in DNA: TGTGCCAGCAGCTTACGGTCGGAGCGGGAGCAGAACGAGCAGTACTTC.

J is TRBJ2-7 and V is TRBV27, with D perhaps matching TRBD1 (6 bases). The CDR3 is 14 residues long. CDR1 is MNHEY and CDR2 is SMNVEV in the germline V gene (reference sequence). V shed 3 bases and J shed 1 base, with 10 bases lying between them. Here the CDR3 reads CASSFKGESYEQYF. The CDR3, as DNA: TGTGCCAGCAGTTTCAAGGGGGAGTCCTACGAGCAGTACTTC.

The rearrangement uses TRBV27 and TRBJ1-1, with TRBD1 matching over 9 bases. The junction had 6 bases not matched to a gene; V was cut back by 2 bases and J by 5 bases. This CDR3 is 15 amino acids long. Germline assignment: CDR1 MNHEY and CDR2 SMNVEV (reference sequence). This CDR3 reads CASSLGQGSRTEAFF. Here the CDR3 DNA reads TGTGCCAGCAGTTTAGGACAGGGGAGTCGGACTGAAGCTTTCTTT.

Of note for this clone: The germline gene is not matched at one end of the junction; a read error may be the cause. This chain links TRBV27 with TRBJ2-7; possibly TRBD1 or TRBD2 for D (5 bases each). There are 15 residues in the CDR3. Germline assignment: CDR1 MNHEY and CDR2 SMNVEV (reference sequence). Written as DNA, the CDR3 is TGTGCCACCAGTGGGGGAGCGGCGGATCCCTACGAGCAGTACTTC. This sequence encodes CATSGGAADPYEQYF.

V is TRBV6-5 and J is TRBJ2-7, with D perhaps matching TRBD2 (6 bases). Germline lookup yields CDR1 MNHEY and CDR2 SVGAGI. The CDR3 spans 15 residues. The V gene lost 7 bases and the J gene lost 4 bases, with 20 bases spanning the gap. The CDR3 DNA reads as TGTGCCAGCACCCCGTCGATAGCGGAGTCTTACGAGCAGTACTTC. Protein: CASTPSIAESYEQYF.

The chain has TRBV30 and TRBJ1-6; the D is unclear. The CDR3 runs 13 residues. Germline loops: CDR1 GTSNPN, CDR2 SVGIG (reference sequence). V dropped 5 bases and J dropped 7 bases, with 12 bases sitting between them. The CDR3 sequence: CAWGPMWNSPLHF. The CDR3 coding sequence is TGTGCCTGGGGCCCCATGTGGAATTCACCCCTCCACTTT.